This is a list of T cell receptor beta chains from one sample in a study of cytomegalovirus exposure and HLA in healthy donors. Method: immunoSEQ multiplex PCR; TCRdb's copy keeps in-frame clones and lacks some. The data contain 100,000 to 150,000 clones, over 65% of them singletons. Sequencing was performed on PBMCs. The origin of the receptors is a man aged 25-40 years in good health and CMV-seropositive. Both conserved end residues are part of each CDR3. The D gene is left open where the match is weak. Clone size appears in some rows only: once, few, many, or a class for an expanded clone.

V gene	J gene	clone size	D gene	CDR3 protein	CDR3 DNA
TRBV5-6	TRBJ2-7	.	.	CASSPLGQASSYEQYF	TGTGCCAGCAGCCCTTTGGGGCAGGCCTCCTCCTACGAGCAGTACTTC
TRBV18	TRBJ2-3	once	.	CASSPDNTDTQYF	TGTGCCAGCTCTCCGGACAATACAGATACGCAGTATTTT
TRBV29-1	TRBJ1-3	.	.	CSVGAAGNTIYF	TGCAGCGTTGGGGCAGCTGGAAACACCATATATTTT
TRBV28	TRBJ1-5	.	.	CASSLSGIYSNQPQHF	TGTGCCAGCAGTTTGTCGGGGATTTATAGCAATCAGCCCCAGCATTTT
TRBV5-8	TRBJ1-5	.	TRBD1	CASSLYLTGLSNQPQHF	TGTGCCAGCAGCCTATATTTGACAGGGTTAAGCAATCAGCCCCAGCATTTT
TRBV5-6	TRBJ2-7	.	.	CASSGDFSYEQYF	TGTGCCAGCAGCGGGGACTTCTCCTACGAGCAGTACTTC
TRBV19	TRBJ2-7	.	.	CASSYREFTYEQYF	TGTGCCAGTTCTTACAGGGAATTCACCTACGAGCAGTACTTC
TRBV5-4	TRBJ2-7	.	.	CAYFSQDTYEQYF	TGTGCCTACTTTTCCCAGGACACCTACGAGCAGTACTTC
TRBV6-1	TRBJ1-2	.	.	CASSPGRQGYTF	TGTGCCAGCAGCCCAGGGCGGCAAGGCTACACCTTC
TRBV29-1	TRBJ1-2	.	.	CSVDGGVGYGYTF	TGCAGCGTTGACGGGGGGGTTGGGTATGGCTACACCTTC
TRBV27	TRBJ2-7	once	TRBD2	CASSPAGDFYEQYF	TGTGCCAGCAGTCCAGCGGGAGACTTCTACGAGCAGTACTTC
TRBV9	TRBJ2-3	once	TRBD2	CASSPRSGSGDTQYF	TGTGCCAGCAGCCCCCGTAGCGGGAGCGGAGATACGCAGTATTTT
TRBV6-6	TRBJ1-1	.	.	CASSYNPPGLYTEAFF	TGTGCCAGCAGTTACAACCCCCCCGGGTTATATACTGAAGCTTTCTTT
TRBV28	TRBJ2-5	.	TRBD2	CASRPAGGPQQETQYF	TGTGCCAGTCGACCAGCGGGAGGGCCCCAGCAAGAGACCCAGTACTTC
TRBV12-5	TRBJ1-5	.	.	CASAAGGGLVQPQHF	TGTGCTAGTGCCGCCGGGGGGGGACTGGTTCAGCCCCAGCATTTT
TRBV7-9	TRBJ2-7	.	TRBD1	CASSTWTGEQYF	TGTGCCAGCAGCACCTGGACAGGCGAGCAGTACTTC
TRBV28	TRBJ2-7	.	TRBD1	CASSWGQGAAYEQYF	TGTGCCAGCAGTTGGGGACAGGGGGCGGCCTACGAGCAGTACTTC
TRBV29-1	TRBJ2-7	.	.	CSVESQSYEQYF	TGCAGCGTTGAGTCACAGTCCTACGAGCAGTACTTC
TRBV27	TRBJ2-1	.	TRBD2	CASSLYSGRGANEQFF	TGTGCCAGCAGCCTATATAGCGGGAGAGGCGCCAATGAGCAGTTCTTC
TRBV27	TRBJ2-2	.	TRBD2	CASSLRTGGRTGELFF	TGTGCCAGCAGTTTAAGAACGGGAGGGCGCACCGGGGAGCTGTTTTTT
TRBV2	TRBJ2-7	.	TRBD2	CASSLLAGLDEQYF	TGTGCCAGCAGCCTCCTAGCGGGACTTGACGAGCAGTACTTC
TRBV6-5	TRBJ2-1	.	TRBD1	CASSPSSGQGNEQFF	TGTGCCAGCAGCCCAAGTTCCGGACAGGGGAATGAGCAGTTCTTC
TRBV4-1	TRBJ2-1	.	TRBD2	CASSQSGSQYNEQFF	TGCGCCAGCAGCCAAAGCGGGAGCCAGTACAATGAGCAGTTCTTC
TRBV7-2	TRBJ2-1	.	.	CASSRGYNEQFF	TGTGCCAGCAGCAGAGGCTACAATGAGCAGTTCTTC
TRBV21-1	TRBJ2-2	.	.	CASSKVGGTGNTGELFF	TGTGCCAGCAGCAAAGTGGGGGGGACAGGGAACACCGGGGAGCTGTTTTTT
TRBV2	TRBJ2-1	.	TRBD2	CASSRTTSGRPNEQFF	TGTGCCAGCAGTCGAACAACTAGCGGGCGACCCAATGAGCAGTTCTTC
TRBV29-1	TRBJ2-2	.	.	CSGSQGFRGELFF	TGCAGCGGGAGCCAGGGTTTTCGGGGGGAGCTGTTTTTT
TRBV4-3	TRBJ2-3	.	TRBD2	CASSQDRSSGSTDTQYF	TGCGCCAGCAGCCAAGATAGGTCTAGCGGGAGCACAGATACGCAGTATTTT
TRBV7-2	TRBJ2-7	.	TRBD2	CASSMGLAKEQYF	TGTGCCAGCAGCATGGGACTAGCGAAAGAGCAGTACTTC
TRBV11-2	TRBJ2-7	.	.	CASSLGLGRSYEQYF	TGTGCCAGCAGCTTAGGGCTTGGGAGGTCCTACGAGCAGTACTTC
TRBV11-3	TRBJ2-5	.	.	CASSPTKTETKETQYF	TGTGCCAGCAGCCCCACTAAGACAGAGACCAAGGAGACCCAGTACTTC
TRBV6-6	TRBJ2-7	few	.	CASSYSTDYEQYF	TGTGCCAGCAGTTACTCGACAGACTACGAGCAGTACTTC
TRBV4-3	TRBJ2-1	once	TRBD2	CASSQESQWASGRTDVF	TGCGCCAGCAGCCAAGAGTCACAGTGGGCTAGCGGGAGGACCGACGTCTTC
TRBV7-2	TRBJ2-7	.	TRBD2	CASSLASGINEQYF	TGTGCCAGCAGCTTAGCTAGCGGGATTAACGAGCAGTACTTC
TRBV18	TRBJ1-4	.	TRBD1	CASSPRQGPNEKLFF	TGTGCCAGCTCACCACGACAGGGACCAAATGAAAAACTGTTTTTT
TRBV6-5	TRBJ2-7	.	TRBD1	CASSYSIQGGEQYF	TGTGCCAGCAGTTACTCGATACAGGGGGGCGAGCAGTACTTC
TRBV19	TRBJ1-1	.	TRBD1	CASKMGQVNTEAFF	TGTGCCAGTAAAATGGGACAGGTGAACACTGAAGCTTTCTTT
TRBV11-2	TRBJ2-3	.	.	CASRHLGASSTDTQYF	TGTGCCAGCAGACACCTAGGGGCTTCTAGCACAGATACGCAGTATTTT
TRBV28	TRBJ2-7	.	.	CASRTSGQTYEQYF	TGTGCCAGCAGAACTTCGGGACAAACCTACGAGCAGTACTTC
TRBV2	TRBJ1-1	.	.	CASLSEVNTEAFF	TGTGCCAGCCTGAGCGAGGTGAACACTGAAGCTTTCTTT